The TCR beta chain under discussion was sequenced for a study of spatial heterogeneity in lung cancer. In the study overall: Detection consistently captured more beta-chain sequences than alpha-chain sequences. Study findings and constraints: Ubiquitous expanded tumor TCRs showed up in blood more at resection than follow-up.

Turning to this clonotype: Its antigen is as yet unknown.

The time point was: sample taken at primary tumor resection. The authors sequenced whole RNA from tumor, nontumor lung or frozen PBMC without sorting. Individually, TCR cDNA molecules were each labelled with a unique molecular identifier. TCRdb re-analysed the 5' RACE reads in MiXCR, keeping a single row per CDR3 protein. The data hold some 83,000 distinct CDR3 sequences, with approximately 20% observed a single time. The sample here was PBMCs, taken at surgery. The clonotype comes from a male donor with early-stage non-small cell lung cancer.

DNA of the CDR3: TGCGCCAGCAGTGTAACAGGGAATCAGCCCCAGCATTTT. Translating gives CASSVTGNQPQHF. This chain connects TRBV10-2 to TRBJ1-5; the D gene is possibly TRBD1 (6 bases). Trimming shortened V by 4 bases and J by 4 bases, and 8 bases separated the two germline ends. Germline CDR1 reads WSHSY; CDR2 reads SAAADI. This CDR3 is built from 13 residues.